This T cell receptor beta chain is drawn from a study of T-cell reconstitution after alpha-beta-depleted transplantation in children. V was clipped by 6 bases and J by 6 bases, with 5 bases between them. The CDR3 spans 11 residues. Germline CDR1 reads SEHNR; CDR2 reads FQNEAQ (reference sequence). Preparation of the TCRbeta library used unique molecular identifiers. TCRdb reprocessed the PCR reads via MiXCR and lists one record per CDR3 protein. The sample has about 230,000 distinct CDR3 sequences, about 9.2% seen once. In its sample, this clonotype was seen many times. Source: PBMCs from the stem cell graft donor, taken from the stem cell graft. This chain connects TRBV7-9 to TRBJ1-4, with D hard to call. The sequence came from a human donor who donated a stem cell graft to a child with acute lymphoblastic leukemia. The CDR3 region has the DNA TGTGCCAGCAGAATCGATGAAAAACTGTTTTTT. Its translation: CASRIDEKLFF.